This T cell receptor (beta chain) was sequenced in a study of shared clonotypes between healthy human individuals. Naive CD8 cells were CD45RO-negative, positively selected for CCR7, excluding terminally differentiated effector memory CD45RA+ cells. Every donor was a Caucasian adult from Nashville, Tennessee. Comments on this clone: The target antigen is unknown.

Regarding the study as a whole: Sampling covered nothing but blood. Tissue TCR repertoires likely differ from those found in blood. Naive subsets generally exceeded memory subsets in estimated richness. The sharing of around 5% of naive CD4 clonotypes was seen across a few donors.

This CDR3 is built from 15 residues. V shed 3 bases, J shed 7 bases, and the junction held 7 bases outside the gene matches. Germline V lookup: CDR1 SGDLS, CDR2 YYNGEE. Sequencing used immunoSEQ multiplex PCR; TCRdb keeps in-frame clones, though not all of them. The sample includes some 2,000,000 clones, less than 95% of them seen just once. This clonotype originated in a man younger than 30 in good health. The sequenced sample consisted of naive CD8+ T cells sorted from blood. This chain joins TRBV9 and TRBJ2-1, with 10 bases aligning to TRBD2. In DNA form, the CDR3 reads TGTGCCAGCAGCGCTCCGGGACTAGCGTGGAATGAGCAGTTCTTC. It translates to CASSAPGLAWNEQFF.